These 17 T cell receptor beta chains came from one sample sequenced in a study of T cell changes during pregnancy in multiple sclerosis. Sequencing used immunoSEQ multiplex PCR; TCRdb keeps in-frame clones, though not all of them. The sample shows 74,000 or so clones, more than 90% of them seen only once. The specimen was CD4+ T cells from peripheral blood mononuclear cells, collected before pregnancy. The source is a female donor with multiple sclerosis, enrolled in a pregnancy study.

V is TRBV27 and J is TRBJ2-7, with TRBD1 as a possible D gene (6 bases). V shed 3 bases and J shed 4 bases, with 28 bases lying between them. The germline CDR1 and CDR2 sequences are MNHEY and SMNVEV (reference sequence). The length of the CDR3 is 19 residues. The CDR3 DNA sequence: TGTGCCAGCAGTTTCCCAGTCTGCTCTTCCGACAGGACCCTTTACGAGCAGTACTTC. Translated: CASSFPVCSSDRTLYEQYF.

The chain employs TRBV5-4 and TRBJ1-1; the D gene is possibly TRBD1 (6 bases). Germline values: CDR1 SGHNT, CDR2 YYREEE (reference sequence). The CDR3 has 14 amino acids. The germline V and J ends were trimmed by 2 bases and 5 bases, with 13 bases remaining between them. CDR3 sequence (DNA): TGTGCCAGCAGCTTACAGGGAGGGAAAACTGAAGCTTTCTTT. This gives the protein CASSLQGGKTEAFF. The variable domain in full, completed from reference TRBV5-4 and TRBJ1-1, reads ETGVTQSPTHLIKTRGQQVTLRCSSQSGHNTVSWYQQALGQGPQFIFQYYREEENGRGNFPPRFSGLQFPNYSSELNVNALELDDSALYLCASSLQGGKTEAFFGQGTRLTVV.

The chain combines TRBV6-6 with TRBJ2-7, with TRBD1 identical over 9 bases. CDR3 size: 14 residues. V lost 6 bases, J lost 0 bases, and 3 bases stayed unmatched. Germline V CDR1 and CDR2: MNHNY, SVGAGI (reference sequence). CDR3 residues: CASRGTGYSYEQYF. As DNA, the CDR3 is TGTGCCAGCAGAGGGACAGGGTACTCCTACGAGCAGTACTTC.

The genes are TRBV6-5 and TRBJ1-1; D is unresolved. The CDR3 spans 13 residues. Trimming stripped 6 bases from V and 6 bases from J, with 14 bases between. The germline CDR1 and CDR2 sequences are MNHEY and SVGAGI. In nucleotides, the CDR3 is TGTGCCAGCAGCCGTGGGAGTGGTTCTGAAGCTTTCTTT. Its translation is CASSRGSGSEAFF.

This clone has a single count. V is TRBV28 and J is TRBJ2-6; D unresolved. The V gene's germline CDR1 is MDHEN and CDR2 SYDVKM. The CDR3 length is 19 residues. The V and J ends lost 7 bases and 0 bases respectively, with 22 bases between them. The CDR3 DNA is TGTGCCAGCACCCCCCCGCCAGCTAGTCCTGGCTCTGGGGCCAACGTCCTGACTTTC. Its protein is CASTPPPASPGSGANVLTF.

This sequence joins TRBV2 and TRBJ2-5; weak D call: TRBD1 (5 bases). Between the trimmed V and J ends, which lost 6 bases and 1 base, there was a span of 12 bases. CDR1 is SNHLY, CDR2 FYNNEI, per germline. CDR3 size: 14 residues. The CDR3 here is CASRGRGIQETQYF. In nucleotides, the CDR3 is TGTGCCAGCAGGGGTAGGGGTATCCAAGAGACCCAGTACTTC.

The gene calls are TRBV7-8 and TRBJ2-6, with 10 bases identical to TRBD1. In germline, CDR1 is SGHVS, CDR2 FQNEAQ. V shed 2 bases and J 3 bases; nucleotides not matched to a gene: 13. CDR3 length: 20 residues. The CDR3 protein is CASSLNYIGQGDSGANVLTF. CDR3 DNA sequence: TGTGCCAGCAGCTTAAATTACATAGGACAGGGGGATAGTGGGGCCAACGTCCTGACTTTC.

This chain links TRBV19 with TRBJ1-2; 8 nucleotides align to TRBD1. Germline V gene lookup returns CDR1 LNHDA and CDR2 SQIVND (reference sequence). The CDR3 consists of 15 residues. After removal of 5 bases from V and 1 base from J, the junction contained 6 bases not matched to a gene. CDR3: CASSPADRVNYGYTF. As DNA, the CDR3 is TGTGCCAGTAGTCCGGCGGACAGGGTTAACTATGGCTACACCTTC.

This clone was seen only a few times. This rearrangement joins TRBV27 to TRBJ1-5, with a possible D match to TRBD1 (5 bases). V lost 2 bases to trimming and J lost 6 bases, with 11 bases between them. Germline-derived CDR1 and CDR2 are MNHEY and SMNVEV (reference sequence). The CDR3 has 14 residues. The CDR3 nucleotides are TGTGCCAGCAGTTTAGGCAGGGCCAGTCAGCCCCAGCATTTT. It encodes CASSLGRASQPQHF.

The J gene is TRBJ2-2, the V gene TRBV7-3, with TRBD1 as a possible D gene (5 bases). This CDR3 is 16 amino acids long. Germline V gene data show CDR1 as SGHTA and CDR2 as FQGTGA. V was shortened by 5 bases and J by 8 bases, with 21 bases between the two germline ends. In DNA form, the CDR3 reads TGTGCCAGCAGCCAAGGGGCAGGGCGAGCAGCGGGGGAGCTGTTTTTT. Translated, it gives CASSQGAGRAAGELFF. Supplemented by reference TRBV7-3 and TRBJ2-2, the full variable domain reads GAGVSQTPSNKVTEKGKYVELRCDPISGHTALYWYRQSLGQGPEFLIYFQGTGAADDSGLPNDRFFAVRPEGSVSTLKIQRTERGDSAVYLCASSQGAGRAAGELFFGEGSRLTVL.

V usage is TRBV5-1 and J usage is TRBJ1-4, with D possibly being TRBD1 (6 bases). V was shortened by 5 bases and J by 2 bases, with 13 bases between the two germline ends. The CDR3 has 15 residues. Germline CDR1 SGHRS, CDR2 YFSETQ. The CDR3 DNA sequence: TGCGCCAGCAGTGGCGGGGGGCAGACTAATGAAAAACTGTTTTTT. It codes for CASSGGGQTNEKLFF.

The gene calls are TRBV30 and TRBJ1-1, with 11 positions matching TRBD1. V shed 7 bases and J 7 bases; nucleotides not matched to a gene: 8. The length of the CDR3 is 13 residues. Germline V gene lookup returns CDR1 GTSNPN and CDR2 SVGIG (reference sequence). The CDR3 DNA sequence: TGTGCCTCCCAGGGGACAGGGGGTTTTGAAGCTTTCTTT. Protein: CASQGTGGFEAFF.

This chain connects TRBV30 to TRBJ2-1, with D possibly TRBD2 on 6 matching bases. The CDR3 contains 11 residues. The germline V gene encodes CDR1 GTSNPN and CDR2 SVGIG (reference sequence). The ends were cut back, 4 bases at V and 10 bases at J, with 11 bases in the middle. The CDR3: CAWTGVGEQFF. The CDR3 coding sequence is TGTGCCTGGACGGGAGTCGGAGAGCAGTTCTTC.

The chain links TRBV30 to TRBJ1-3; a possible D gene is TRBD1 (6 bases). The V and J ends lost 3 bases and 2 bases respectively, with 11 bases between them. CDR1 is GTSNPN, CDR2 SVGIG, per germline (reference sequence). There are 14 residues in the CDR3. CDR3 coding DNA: TGTGCCTGGAGGATCAGGACAGCTGGAAACACCATATATTTT. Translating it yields CAWRIRTAGNTIYF.

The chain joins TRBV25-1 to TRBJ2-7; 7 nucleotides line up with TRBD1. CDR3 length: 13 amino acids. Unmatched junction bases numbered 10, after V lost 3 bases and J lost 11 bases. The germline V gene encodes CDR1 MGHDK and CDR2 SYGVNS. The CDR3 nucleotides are TGTGCCAGCAGTGATCGGGGAAGGGGGCTCGAGTACTTC. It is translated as CASSDRGRGLEYF.

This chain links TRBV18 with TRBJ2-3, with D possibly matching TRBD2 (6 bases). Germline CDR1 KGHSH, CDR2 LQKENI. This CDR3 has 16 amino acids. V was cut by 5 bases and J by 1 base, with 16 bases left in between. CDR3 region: CASSSNRGFGTDTQYF. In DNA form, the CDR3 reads TGTGCCAGCTCATCCAACCGGGGGTTTGGCACAGATACGCAGTATTTT.

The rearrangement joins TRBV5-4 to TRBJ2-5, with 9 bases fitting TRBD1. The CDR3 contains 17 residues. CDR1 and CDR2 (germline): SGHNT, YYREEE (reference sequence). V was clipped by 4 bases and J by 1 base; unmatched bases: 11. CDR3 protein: CASSPAGGQGLQETQYF. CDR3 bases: TGTGCCAGCAGCCCGGCCGGGGGACAGGGACTCCAAGAGACCCAGTACTTC.